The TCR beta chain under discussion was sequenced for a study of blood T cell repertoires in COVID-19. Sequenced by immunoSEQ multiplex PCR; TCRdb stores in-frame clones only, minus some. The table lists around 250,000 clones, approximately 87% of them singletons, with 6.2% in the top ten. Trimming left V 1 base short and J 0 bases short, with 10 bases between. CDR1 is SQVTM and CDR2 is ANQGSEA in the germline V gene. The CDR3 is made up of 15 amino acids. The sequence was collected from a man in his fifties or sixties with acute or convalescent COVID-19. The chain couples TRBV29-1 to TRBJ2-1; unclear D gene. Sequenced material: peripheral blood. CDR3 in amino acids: CSVEGLLSSYNEQFF. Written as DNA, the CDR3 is TGCAGCGTTGAAGGACTCCTGAGCTCCTACAATGAGCAGTTCTTC.